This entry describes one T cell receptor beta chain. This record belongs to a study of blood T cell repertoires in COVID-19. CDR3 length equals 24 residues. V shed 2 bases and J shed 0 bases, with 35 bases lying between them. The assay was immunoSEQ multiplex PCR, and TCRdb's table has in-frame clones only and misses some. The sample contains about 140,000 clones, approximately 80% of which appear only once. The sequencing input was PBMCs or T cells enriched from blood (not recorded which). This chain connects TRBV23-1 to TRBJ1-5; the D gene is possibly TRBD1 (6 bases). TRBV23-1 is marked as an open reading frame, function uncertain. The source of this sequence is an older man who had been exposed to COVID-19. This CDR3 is CASSQPPERIGGLQFGVSNQPQHF. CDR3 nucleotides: TGCGCCAGCAGTCAACCCCCCGAACGCATCGGGGGGCTCCAATTTGGTGTTAGCAATCAGCCCCAGCATTTT.